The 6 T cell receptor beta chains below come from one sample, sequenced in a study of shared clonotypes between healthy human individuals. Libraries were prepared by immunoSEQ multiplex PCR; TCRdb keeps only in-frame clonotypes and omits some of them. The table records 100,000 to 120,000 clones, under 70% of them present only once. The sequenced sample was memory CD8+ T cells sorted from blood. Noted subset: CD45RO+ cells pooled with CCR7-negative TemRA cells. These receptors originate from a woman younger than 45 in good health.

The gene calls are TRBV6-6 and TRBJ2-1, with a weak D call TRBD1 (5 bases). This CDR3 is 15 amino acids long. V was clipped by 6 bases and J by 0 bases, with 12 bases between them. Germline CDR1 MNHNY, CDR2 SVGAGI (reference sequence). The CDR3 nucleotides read TGTGCCAGCAGGCAGGACACGAGCTCCTACAATGAGCAGTTCTTC. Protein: CASRQDTSSYNEQFF.

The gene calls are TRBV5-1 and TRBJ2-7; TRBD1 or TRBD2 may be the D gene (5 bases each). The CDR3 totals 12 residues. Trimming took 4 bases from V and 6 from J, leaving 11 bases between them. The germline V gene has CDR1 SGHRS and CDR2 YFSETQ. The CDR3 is CASSGDGREQYF. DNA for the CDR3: TGCGCCAGCAGCGGGGACGGACGCGAGCAGTACTTC. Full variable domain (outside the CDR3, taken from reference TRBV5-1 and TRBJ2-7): KAGVTQTPRYLIKTRGQQVTLSCSPISGHRSVSWYQQTPGQGLQFLFEYFSETQRNKGNFPGRFSGRQFSNSRSEMNVSTLELGDSALYLCASSGDGREQYFGPGTRLTVT.

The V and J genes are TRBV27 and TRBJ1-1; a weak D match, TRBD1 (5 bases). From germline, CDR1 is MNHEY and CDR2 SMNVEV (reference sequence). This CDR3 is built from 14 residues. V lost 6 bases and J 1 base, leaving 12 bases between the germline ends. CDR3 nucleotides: TGTGCCAGCAGCCACCTAGACAGGAACACTGAAGCTTTCTTT. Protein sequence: CASSHLDRNTEAFF.

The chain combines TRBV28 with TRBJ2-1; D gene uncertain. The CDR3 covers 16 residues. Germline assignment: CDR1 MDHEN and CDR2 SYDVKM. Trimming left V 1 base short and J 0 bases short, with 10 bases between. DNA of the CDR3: TGTGCCAGCAGTTTATACTTTTCTAGCTCCTACAATGAGCAGTTCTTC. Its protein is CASSLYFSSSYNEQFF.

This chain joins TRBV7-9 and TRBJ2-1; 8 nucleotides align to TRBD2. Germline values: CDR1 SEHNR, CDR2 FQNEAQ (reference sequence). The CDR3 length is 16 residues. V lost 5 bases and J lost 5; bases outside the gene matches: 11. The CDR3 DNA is TGTGCCAGCAGCCAGAGGAGCGGGAGTGGAAACAATGAGCAGTTCTTC. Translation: CASSQRSGSGNNEQFF.

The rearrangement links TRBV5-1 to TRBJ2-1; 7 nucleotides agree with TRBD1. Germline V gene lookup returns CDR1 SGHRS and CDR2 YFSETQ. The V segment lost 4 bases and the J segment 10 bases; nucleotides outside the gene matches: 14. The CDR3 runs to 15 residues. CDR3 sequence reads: CASSILRVTGVEQFF. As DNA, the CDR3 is TGCGCCAGCAGCATCCTTAGGGTAACAGGGGTGGAGCAGTTCTTC.